The 25 T cell receptor beta chains reported below all come from one sample, sequenced in a study of blood T cell repertoires in COVID-19. Only in-frame clones appear in the TCRdb table, and some are missing; sequencing was by immunoSEQ multiplex PCR. The sample includes 250,000 to 350,000 clones, 90% of them seen just once. Input material: peripheral blood. These TCRs come from a woman between 25 and 40 years old with COVID-19, enrolled during active disease.

CDR3 sequence reads: CATSLWGENTGELFF. Written as DNA, the CDR3 is TGTGCCACCAGCCTCTGGGGGGAGAACACCGGGGAGCTGTTTTTT. V gene TRBV15 combines with J gene TRBJ2-2, with a tentative D call TRBD2 (6 bases). V lost 5 bases and J 1 base, leaving 11 bases between the germline ends. The CDR3 loop spans 15 amino acids. Germline CDR1 is LNHNV and CDR2 is YYDKDF (reference sequence).

This sequence joins TRBV6-5 and TRBJ2-3; 8 bases are a match to TRBD2. CDR3 length: 13 amino acids. CDR1 is MNHEY, CDR2 SVGAGI, per germline. Trimming removed 7 bases from V and 3 bases from J; junction bases left unmatched: 3. The CDR3 is CASTGGRTDTQYF. CDR3 coding DNA: TGTGCCAGCACGGGAGGGCGAACAGATACGCAGTATTTT.

This clone has just one count. The chain couples TRBV6-5 to TRBJ2-3; 7 bases agree with TRBD2. V dropped 6 bases and J dropped 0; count of bases not matched to a gene: 6. This CDR3 region has 15 residues. Germline CDR1 MNHEY, CDR2 SVGAGI. The CDR3 sequence: CASSRSSGSTDTQYF. The CDR3 DNA sequence: TGTGCCAGCAGCCGGTCTAGCGGTAGCACAGATACGCAGTATTTT.

The rearrangement joins TRBV5-4 to TRBJ1-2, with D tentatively TRBD1 (5 bases). This CDR3 contains 14 residues. With 4 bases removed from V and 5 bases from J, the gap between germline ends came to 15 bases. Germline loops: CDR1 SGHNT, CDR2 YYREEE (reference sequence). In DNA, the CDR3 is TGTGCCAGCAGCCCGACGGTGGGGGGTTATGGCTACACCTTC. It yields the protein CASSPTVGGYGYTF.

V gene TRBV29-1 combines with J gene TRBJ2-2; weak D call: TRBD2 (5 bases). V was clipped by 2 bases and J by 6 bases, with 10 bases between them. CDR1 is SQVTM, CDR2 ANQGSEA, per germline. This CDR3 region has 13 residues. The CDR3 bases are TGCAGCGTTGAACCAGGAGGCTCCGGGGAGCTGTTTTTT. It codes for CSVEPGGSGELFF.

The chain uses TRBV6-5 and TRBJ2-7, with D tentatively TRBD1 (6 bases). Trimming took 5 bases from V and 2 from J, leaving 16 bases between them. In germline, CDR1 is MNHEY, CDR2 SVGAGI. This CDR3 contains 15 residues. The DNA of the CDR3 is TGTGCCAGCAGTACCCGGGACAAAGGAACCTACGAGCAGTACTTC. Translated: CASSTRDKGTYEQYF.

The gene calls are TRBV7-9 and TRBJ2-1; D not resolved. The CDR3 extends over 15 amino acids. V lost 2 bases and J 7 bases, leaving 15 bases between the germline ends. Per germline, CDR1 SEHNR and CDR2 FQNEAQ (reference sequence). CDR3 loop: CASSLRLGNENEQFF. CDR3 in DNA: TGTGCCAGCAGCTTAAGGCTAGGCAACGAGAATGAGCAGTTCTTC.

V is TRBV6-5 and J is TRBJ2-7; 7 bases agree with TRBD2. V was pared by 7 bases and J by 3 bases, with 6 bases of the junction left unmatched. The CDR3 length is 13 residues. The V gene's germline CDR1 is MNHEY and CDR2 SVGAGI. CDR3 residues: CASNPRGFYEQYF. The CDR3, as DNA: TGTGCCAGCAACCCGCGGGGGTTCTACGAGCAGTACTTC.

V is TRBV12-3 or TRBV12-4 and J is TRBJ1-4; unclear D gene. The V end was cut by 3 bases, the J end by 7 bases, with 9 bases between. The CDR3 is made up of 13 amino acids. DNA of the CDR3: TGTGCCAGCAGTTTGGTTCCTAGTGAAAAACTGTTTTTT. Translated, it gives CASSLVPSEKLFF.

The chain couples TRBV5-1 to TRBJ1-2; no clear D. The CDR3 is made up of 15 amino acids. The V end lost 4 bases, the J end lost 5 bases, and 18 bases lay between the germline ends. Germline assignment: CDR1 SGHRS and CDR2 YFSETQ. CDR3 region: CASSRRDLGGYGYTF. Here the CDR3 DNA reads TGCGCCAGCAGCCGAAGGGATCTGGGAGGGTATGGCTACACCTTC. Using reference TRBV5-1 and TRBJ1-2 for the parts outside the CDR3, the full variable domain is KAGVTQTPRYLIKTRGQQVTLSCSPISGHRSVSWYQQTPGQGLQFLFEYFSETQRNKGNFPGRFSGRQFSNSRSEMNVSTLELGDSALYLCASSRRDLGGYGYTFGSGTRLTVV.

Details on this clone: A read error is possible here, since a much larger clone lies one base away. This chain connects TRBV6-5 to TRBJ1-1, with D unresolved. This CDR3 contains 12 residues. The V gene's germline CDR1 is MNHEY and CDR2 SVGAGI. Between the trimmed V and J ends, which lost 6 bases and 1 base, there was a span of 6 bases. The CDR3 loop reads CASSSGNTEAFF. The CDR3 nucleotides read TGTGCCAGCAGCTCCGGGAACACTGAAGCTTTCTTT.

The CDR3: CASSQTGGKFF. The DNA for the CDR3 is TGCGCCAGCAGCCAGACAGGGGGCAAATTCTTC. The gene calls are TRBV4-1 and TRBJ2-1, with TRBD1 matching 10 bases. Germline V lookup: CDR1 MGHRA, CDR2 YSYEKL. Losses at the gene ends were 3 bases for V and 16 bases for J; bases not matched to a gene: 3. The CDR3 sequence is 11 residues long.

This clone was detected once. The V and J genes are TRBV7-9 and TRBJ2-7; 11 bases agree with TRBD2. With V trimmed by 5 bases and J by 2 bases, 2 bases remained unmatched. The CDR3 is made up of 14 amino acids. From germline, CDR1 is SEHNR and CDR2 FQNEAQ (reference sequence). The DNA for the CDR3 is TGTGCCAGCAGCCCGGGACTAGCGGCCTACGAGCAGTACTTC. Encoded protein: CASSPGLAAYEQYF.

This sequence joins TRBV18 and TRBJ1-3, with D possibly matching TRBD1 (5 bases). Per germline, CDR1 KGHSH and CDR2 LQKENI. V was clipped by 2 bases and J by 0 bases, with 8 bases between them. The CDR3 runs to 15 residues. CDR3 nucleotides: TGTGCCAGCTCACCAACGGGACTCTCTGGAAACACCATATATTTT. Its translation: CASSPTGLSGNTIYF. Combining the CDR3 with reference TRBV18 and TRBJ1-3 gives the whole variable domain NAGVMQNPRHLVRRRGQEARLRCSPMKGHSHVYWYRQLPEEGLKFMVYLQKENIIDESGMPKERFSAEFPKEGPSILRIQQVVRGDSAAYFCASSPTGLSGNTIYFGEGSWLTVV.

The chain employs TRBV6-2 or TRBV6-3 and TRBJ2-3; TRBD1 matches 7 bases. This CDR3 has 16 residues. Trimming at V came to 5 bases and at J to 4 bases, leaving 12 bases not matched to a gene. Per the germline V gene, CDR1 is MNHEY and CDR2 is SVGEGT. The CDR3 coding sequence is TGTGCCAGCAGTCGCCACAGGGGACCCTTTTCAGATACGCAGTATTTT. Residues: CASSRHRGPFSDTQYF.

The V gene is TRBV4-2, the J gene TRBJ2-3; 9 nucleotides agree with TRBD2. V was pared by 0 bases and J by 6 bases, with 10 bases of the junction left unmatched. Looked up from germline, CDR1 is LGHNA and CDR2 is YNFKEQ. The CDR3 runs to 17 residues. CDR3 sequence: CASSQDPGGRAGDTQYF. The CDR3 nucleotides read TGTGCCAGCAGCCAAGATCCTGGCGGGAGGGCTGGGGATACGCAGTATTTT.

V is TRBV27 and J is TRBJ1-1; the D is unclear. This CDR3 is built from 13 residues. CDR1 is MNHEY, CDR2 SMNVEV, per germline (reference sequence). Deletions cut 3 bases from V and 0 bases from J, with 5 bases between. The CDR3 sequence: CASSFRLNTEAFF. CDR3 in DNA: TGTGCCAGCAGTTTCCGGTTGAACACTGAAGCTTTCTTT.

Concerning this clone itself: Other DNA sequences of this sample code for an identical CDR3. The chain carries TRBV30 and TRBJ2-6, with a tentative D call TRBD2 (6 bases). This CDR3 is built from 15 residues. The germline gives CDR1 GTSNPN, CDR2 SVGIG (reference sequence). V lost 0 bases, J lost 4 bases, and 10 bases lay in between. This CDR3 reads CAWSVGGTGANVLTF. CDR3 DNA sequence: TGTGCCTGGAGTGTGGGGGGTACCGGGGCCAACGTCCTGACTTTC.

The chain has TRBV11-2 and TRBJ2-7; 7 positions agree with TRBD2. Germline loops: CDR1 SGHAT, CDR2 FQNNGV. The CDR3 loop spans 17 amino acids. V lost 5 bases to trimming and J lost 1 base; unmatched junction nucleotides: 14. As DNA, the CDR3 is TGTGCCAGCAGCCCCCCTTCCCGCCGGGACTATTCCTACGAGCAGTACTTC. Encoded protein: CASSPPSRRDYSYEQYF.

This chain connects TRBV30 to TRBJ2-7; tentatively, D is TRBD1 (6 bases). CDR3 length equals 13 residues. CDR1 is GTSNPN, CDR2 SVGIG, per germline (reference sequence). V lost 5 bases and J 3 bases, leaving 14 bases between the germline ends. The CDR3 is CAWGSGTYYEQYF. CDR3 coding DNA: TGTGCCTGGGGGTCCGGGACATACTACGAGCAGTACTTC.

The rearrangement links TRBV10-3 to TRBJ1-5; D may be TRBD1 (5 bases). The CDR3 covers 15 residues. Trimming pared 0 bases from V and 7 bases from J, leaving 13 bases between. CDR1 is ENHRY, CDR2 SYGVKD, per germline. In nucleotides, the CDR3 is TGTGCCATCAGTGAGTCGACTCAGGGTTGGCAGCCCCAGCATTTT. Translation gives CAISESTQGWQPQHF.

The rearrangement joins TRBV11-3 to TRBJ2-2; 9 bases match TRBD1. The CDR3 loop spans 14 amino acids. Germline V lookup: CDR1 SGHNT, CDR2 YENEEA. Unmatched junction bases numbered 3, after V lost 3 bases and J lost 7 bases. The CDR3 loop reads CASSLRTGDGELFF. Written as DNA, the CDR3 is TGTGCCAGCAGCTTGCGGACAGGGGACGGGGAGCTGTTTTTT.

The gene calls are TRBV19 and TRBJ1-1; D not resolved. Germline CDR1 is LNHDA and CDR2 is SQIVND (reference sequence). The CDR3 runs to 14 residues. V lost 7 bases, J lost 1 base, and 13 bases lay in between. The DNA for the CDR3 is TGTGCCAGTACCCCTAGTCCCCAGAACACTGAAGCTTTCTTT. It yields the protein CASTPSPQNTEAFF.

This sequence joins TRBV30 and TRBJ1-2; D gene uncertain. The CDR3 runs to 12 residues. Trimming pared 0 bases from V and 5 bases from J, leaving 7 bases between. Germline V CDR1 and CDR2: GTSNPN, SVGIG (reference sequence). This CDR3 is CAWSVGLYGYTF. DNA of the CDR3: TGTGCCTGGAGTGTTGGGCTGTATGGCTACACCTTC.

In regard to this clone: The sample has other DNA sequences that encode this CDR3 too. J is TRBJ1-5 and V is TRBV27; 7 bases line up with TRBD1. Germline V gene lookup returns CDR1 MNHEY and CDR2 SMNVEV (reference sequence). This CDR3 has 12 amino acids. Trimming cost V 6 bases and J 5 bases; bases outside gene matches: 1. The CDR3 spells CASRTGYQPQHF. In DNA, the CDR3 is TGTGCCAGCAGGACAGGGTATCAGCCCCAGCATTTT.